These 2 T cell receptor beta chains came from one sample sequenced in a study of blood T cell repertoires in COVID-19 (dated by TCRdb to about 2020). Receptors were amplified or captured by the immunoSEQ multiplex PCR assay. TCRdb retrieved this table from immuneACCESS and kept in-frame rearrangements only. Not all clones are present; in checked studies, unresolved V genes account for under half, and no reason is known for the remainder. This sample has 240,000 or so clones in its table, and approximately 80% of those were observed once. 1.5% to 2% of the sample is held by the ten biggest clonotypes. The sequencing input was peripheral blood. The receptors derive from a woman of 80 years or more with acute or convalescent COVID-19.

J is TRBJ2-5 and V is TRBV11-2; tentatively, D is TRBD2 (6 bases). V was clipped by 5 bases and J by 2 bases, with 15 bases between them. Germline lookup yields CDR1 SGHAT and CDR2 FQNNGV. The CDR3 sequence is 15 residues long. The chain's CDR3 is CASSRAGTSQETQYF. Written as DNA, the CDR3 is TGTGCCAGCAGCCGAGCCGGGACTTCACAAGAGACCCAGTACTTC.

This chain uses TRBV7-2 with TRBJ2-1; possibly TRBD2 for D (5 bases). V was trimmed by 3 bases and J by 8 bases, leaving 14 bases between them. The CDR3 covers 14 residues. Germline-derived CDR1 and CDR2 are SGHTA and FQGNSA. CDR3 region: CASSLAGLGDEQFF. The CDR3, as DNA: TGTGCCAGCAGCTTGGCGGGTCTAGGCGATGAGCAGTTCTTC.